This record covers a single T cell receptor beta chain. Its antigen is currently unknown. The entry originates in a study of T cells expressing NK-cell markers. Whole-study context: Sequencing covered eight donors, seven HCMV-seropositive and one seronegative.

Study results and limitations: A few donors likewise had their CD3+CD56-NKG2C+ fraction led by these clonotypes. The study found dominant NKG2C+ clonotypes at about 1.0-7.0% of CD8+ T cells in about six donors.

The CDR3 spans 14 residues. The germline CDR1 and CDR2 sequences are SNHLY and FYNNEI. TCRdb derives one entry per CDR3 protein from the 5' RACE reads, leaving out DNA. The sample spans about 430,000 distinct CDR3 sequences; the ten largest clones claim approximately 1.5%. This chain connects TRBV2 to TRBJ2-2; the TCRdb D gene call, TRBD2, has no DNA to confirm it. The TCR sequence derives from a woman in her forties or fifties in good health. The sample comprised blood T cells: a sorted CD56 or NKG2C T cell subset, CD4+ or CD8+ T cells, or bulk PBMC T cells (not recorded which). This chain's CDR3 is CASSAEALKRELFF.